The 20 T cell receptor beta chains below were found in one sample sequenced in a study of Ad26.COV2.S vaccination and SARS-CoV-2 variants. Generated by immunoSEQ multiplex PCR, the TCRdb table keeps only in-frame clones and is missing some. Among around 170,000 clones, roughly 85% were seen once, and the ten largest hold under 7.5%. The source material was peripheral blood, sampled after recovery from COVID-19. These receptors originate from a human donor who had recovered from COVID-19.

The chain is built from TRBV9 and TRBJ1-2; D ambiguous. The CDR3 is 14 residues long. CDR1 is SGDLS and CDR2 is YYNGEE in the germline V gene. V was shortened by 3 bases and J by 4 bases, with 13 bases between the two germline ends. Written as DNA, the CDR3 is TGTGCCAGCAGCGAAAGGCGGGTTTCCTATGGCTACACCTTC. Translating gives CASSERRVSYGYTF.

This chain connects TRBV5-1 to TRBJ2-1; no reliable D call. From germline, CDR1 is SGHRS and CDR2 YFSETQ. The V and J ends lost 5 bases and 6 bases respectively, with 9 bases between them. The CDR3 runs to 12 residues. CDR3 protein: CASRWGGNEQFF. The CDR3, as DNA: TGCGCCAGCAGGTGGGGTGGCAATGAGCAGTTCTTC.

The chain couples TRBV12-3 or TRBV12-4 to TRBJ2-1; D gene uncertain. Trimming removed 6 bases at V and 5 bases at J, with 5 bases between. This CDR3 contains 11 residues. The chain's CDR3 is CASRTDNEQFF. The CDR3 DNA sequence: TGTGCCAGCAGAACCGACAATGAGCAGTTCTTC.

The V gene is TRBV3-1 (or the pseudogene TRBV3-2), the J gene TRBJ2-7; 13 bases align to TRBD2. This CDR3 contains 15 residues. Germline V gene sequence: CDR1 LGHDT, CDR2 YNNKEL (reference sequence). The junction had 5 bases not matched to a gene; V was cut back by 1 base and J by 8 bases. The CDR3 loop reads CASSQVTSGRAKQYF. Written as DNA, the CDR3 is TGTGCCAGCAGCCAAGTAACTAGCGGGAGGGCAAAGCAGTACTTC.

CDR3 DNA sequence: TGTGCCACCAGCAGACCTGCGGGAAATAGTAATACGCAGTATTTT. Its translation: CATSRPAGNSNTQYF. This rearrangement joins TRBV15 to TRBJ2-3; a weak D match, TRBD2 (6 bases). The CDR3 is 15 amino acids. V was clipped by 2 bases and J by 7 bases, with 16 bases between them. Per germline, CDR1 LNHNV and CDR2 YYDKDF (reference sequence). Supplemented by reference TRBV15 and TRBJ2-3, the full variable domain reads DAMVIQNPRYQVTQFGKPVTLSCSQTLNHNVMYWYQQKSSQAPKLLFHYYDKDFNNEADTPDNFQSRRPNTSFCFLDIRSPGLGDTAMYLCATSRPAGNSNTQYFGPGTRLTVL.

This clone was counted only a few times. This chain links TRBV5-1 with TRBJ2-7; a possible D gene is TRBD2 (5 bases). The CDR3 runs to 16 residues. V was clipped by 0 bases and J by 6 bases, with 19 bases between them. Germline CDR1 is SGHRS and CDR2 is YFSETQ. The CDR3 DNA sequence: TGCGCCAGCAGCTTGGGCTATGGAACGGCCGGAGGCGAGCAGTACTTC. This sequence encodes CASSLGYGTAGGEQYF.

V is TRBV5-1 and J is TRBJ1-5; no clear D. V was clipped by 5 bases and J by 0 bases, with 9 bases between them. The CDR3 contains 14 residues. In germline, CDR1 is SGHRS, CDR2 YFSETQ. CDR3 coding DNA: TGCGCCAGCAGAACGGACGATAGCAATCAGCCCCAGCATTTT. Translated, it gives CASRTDDSNQPQHF.

The chain is built from TRBV7-3 and TRBJ2-3; TRBD2 matches at 7 bases. J lost 5 bases, V lost 4 bases, and 6 bases had no gene match. The germline V gene encodes CDR1 SGHTA and CDR2 FQGTGA. The CDR3 consists of 14 residues. The CDR3, as DNA: TGTGCCAGCAGCTCCTTGGGAGGGAGAGATACGCAGTATTTT. Translation: CASSSLGGRDTQYF.

This chain uses TRBV24-1 with TRBJ2-7; possibly TRBD1 for D (6 bases). The germline V gene has CDR1 KGHDR and CDR2 SFDVKD. V lost 4 bases and J lost 3, with 9 bases in between. CDR3 length: 13 residues. The CDR3 is CATSEGAGYEQYF. Here the CDR3 DNA reads TGTGCCACCAGTGAGGGGGCGGGCTACGAGCAGTACTTC.

This clone appeared a single time. This sequence joins TRBV4-2 and TRBJ2-5; TRBD2 agrees at 14 bases. This CDR3 region has 17 residues. The germline V gene encodes CDR1 LGHNA and CDR2 YNFKEQ. Trimming took 3 bases from V and 5 from J; bases not matched to a gene: 8. In nucleotides, the CDR3 is TGTGCCAGCAGCCAGGGGGGACTAGCGGGAGTAGGGGAGACCCAGTACTTC. It codes for CASSQGGLAGVGETQYF.

This chain joins TRBV30 and TRBJ2-3; 10 nucleotides match TRBD2. Germline loops: CDR1 GTSNPN, CDR2 SVGIG (reference sequence). This CDR3 has 15 amino acids. The ends lost 2 bases at V and 3 bases at J; junction bases unmatched: 5. CDR3 nucleotide sequence: TGTGCCTGGAGTAGAGGACTAGCGGCAACAGATACGCAGTATTTT. It translates to CAWSRGLAATDTQYF.

J is TRBJ2-1 and V is TRBV10-3, with 13 bases matching TRBD2. V lost 3 bases to trimming and J lost 7 bases; unmatched junction nucleotides: 9. Germline assignment: CDR1 ENHRY and CDR2 SYGVKD. This CDR3 spans 17 amino acids. The CDR3: CAISDLRTSGSLNEQFF. In nucleotides, the CDR3 is TGTGCCATCAGTGACCTTAGGACTAGCGGGAGTTTAAATGAGCAGTTCTTC.

The rearrangement links TRBV7-9 to TRBJ2-7; D is unresolved. CDR1 is SEHNR and CDR2 is FQNEAQ in the germline V gene (reference sequence). The CDR3 covers 12 residues. V lost 8 bases and J 3 bases, leaving 11 bases between the germline ends. CDR3 sequence: CASGLHGYEQYF. The CDR3 coding sequence is TGTGCCAGCGGCCTACACGGCTACGAGCAGTACTTC.

This chain joins TRBV7-9 and TRBJ1-4; a possible D gene is TRBD1 (5 bases). The CDR3 has 15 residues. Germline loops: CDR1 SEHNR, CDR2 FQNEAQ (reference sequence). Between the trimmed V and J ends, which lost 5 bases and 4 bases, there was a span of 14 bases. In DNA, the CDR3 is TGTGCCAGCAGCCCCCCGGGACGGATTAATGAAAAACTGTTTTTT. Translation: CASSPPGRINEKLFF.

The V call is TRBV3-1 (or the pseudogene TRBV3-2), the J call TRBJ2-7, with TRBD1 identical over 8 bases. This CDR3 contains 14 residues. CDR1 and CDR2 from the germline V gene are LGHDT and YNNKEL (reference sequence). Trimming at V came to 1 base and at J to 5 bases, leaving 4 bases not matched to a gene. The chain's CDR3 is CASSQAGGSNEQYF. CDR3 coding DNA: TGTGCCAGCAGCCAAGCAGGGGGCTCAAACGAGCAGTACTTC.

This clone was recorded only once. The J gene is TRBJ2-5, the V gene TRBV25-1; unclear D gene. Germline V lookup: CDR1 MGHDK, CDR2 SYGVNS. V was shortened by 6 bases and J by 1 base, with 15 bases between the two germline ends. The CDR3 has 15 residues. The CDR3 loop is CASSKDVAVQETQYF. The CDR3 DNA sequence: TGTGCCAGCAGCAAGGACGTAGCAGTCCAAGAGACCCAGTACTTC.

The V gene is TRBV6-5, the J gene TRBJ1-5; tentatively, D is TRBD1 (5 bases). From germline, CDR1 is MNHEY and CDR2 SVGAGI. The CDR3 contains 14 residues. The germline V and J ends were trimmed by 5 bases and 6 bases, with 14 bases remaining between them. The CDR3 sequence: CASSPRGRRQPQHF. The CDR3 DNA follows: TGTGCCAGCAGTCCGCGGGGGAGGCGTCAGCCCCAGCATTTT.

V and J are TRBV28 and TRBJ2-1; D might be TRBD1 or TRBD2, each matching 5 bases. Germline V gene sequence: CDR1 MDHEN, CDR2 SYDVKM. V was shortened by 6 bases and J by 8 bases, with 14 bases between the two germline ends. The CDR3 is 13 residues long. The CDR3 sequence is CASSPSGRHEQFF. For the CDR3, the DNA is TGTGCCAGCAGCCCCTCGGGGCGACATGAGCAGTTCTTC.

The V call is TRBV3-1 (or the pseudogene TRBV3-2), the J call TRBJ1-4; perhaps TRBD1 as D (5 bases). The CDR3 spans 16 residues. Germline CDR1 LGHDT, CDR2 YNNKEL (reference sequence). Trimming pared 3 bases from V and 6 bases from J, leaving 17 bases between. CDR3 DNA: TGTGCCAGCAGCCAGGGAAGGGGCCAGGGTCATGAAAAACTGTTTTTT. Encoded protein: CASSQGRGQGHEKLFF.

The chain combines TRBV9 with TRBJ2-7; TRBD1 matches 8 bases. The germline V gene encodes CDR1 SGDLS and CDR2 YYNGEE. After removal of 3 bases from V and 7 bases from J, the junction contained 12 bases not matched to a gene. This CDR3 spans 15 amino acids. The chain's CDR3 is CASSDGQGEGKEQYF. As DNA, the CDR3 is TGTGCCAGCAGCGACGGACAGGGAGAAGGCAAGGAGCAGTACTTC.